Described below is a single T cell receptor (beta chain) sequence and its context. The antigen is not known. V trimming: 3 bases; J trimming: 5 bases; junction bases outside the gene matches: 11. The CDR3 totals 16 residues. CDR1 is KGHSH and CDR2 is LQKENI in the germline V gene. Repertoires were sampled repeatedly during chemoradiotherapy. TCRdb's table, derived via immunoSEQ multiplex PCR, lists solely in-frame clones and lacks some. The sample consists of around 40,000 clones, 65% to 80% of them appearing once. These data belong to a study of chemoradiotherapy in HPV16-positive cancers. Overall study results and limits: Candidate HPV-specific clones and E7-related TCR motifs grew in tumor during treatment. In HPV16-positive patients, HPV-responsive T-cell expansion tracked better recurrence-free survival. HPV-specific T cells were functionally defined from only a couple of HPV16-positive patients.

This specimen consisted of blood, obtained from a patient who underwent chemoradiotherapy. The V and J genes are TRBV18 and TRBJ1-2; 8 nucleotides align to TRBD1. The clonotype originates from a human donor with HPV-associated anogenital cancer. The CDR3 DNA follows: TGTGCCAGCTCACCCACCGGGACAGGTTTCGGTTATGGCTACACCTTC. Encoded protein: CASSPTGTGFGYGYTF.